This is a list of T cell receptor beta chains from one sample in a study of blood T cells in healthy people across ages. TCRdb re-derived calls from the 5' RACE reads in MiXCR, one entry per CDR3 protein. The table includes nearly 1 million distinct CDR3 sequences, approximately 50% detected once. The sequenced material came from blood. Receptor source: a woman in her sixties or seventies in good health. Each CDR3 is given with its conserved first and last residue. A D gene is named only where the DNA matches it firmly. The size of a clone is reported for some rows only, either as once, few or many, or as a class for expanded clones.

CDR3 | DNA | V | D | size | J
CASSVQRGHNEQFF | TGTGCCAGTAGTGTCCAGCGGGGGCACAATGAGCAGTTCTTC | TRBV19 | TRBD2 | NA | TRBJ2-1
CASSLRGRVHGYTF | TGTGCCAGCAGTCTGCGAGGCAGGGTCCATGGCTACACCTTC | TRBV12-3/TRBV12-4 | NA | NA | TRBJ1-2
CASSEDVTGIFTDTQYF | TGTGCCAGCAGTGAGGACGTGACAGGGATTTTCACAGATACGCAGTATTTT | TRBV6-1 | TRBD1 | NA | TRBJ2-3
CSRPASGASTDTQYF | TGCAGTCGCCCCGCTAGCGGGGCTAGCACAGATACGCAGTATTTT | TRBV20-1 | TRBD2 | few | TRBJ2-3
CASSQASREQFF | TGTGCCAGCAGCCAAGCATCTAGGGAGCAGTTCTTC | TRBV14 | NA | NA | TRBJ2-1
CASRPGRGNTEAFF | TGTGCCAGCAGGCCAGGCAGGGGGAACACTGAAGCTTTCTTT | TRBV6-5 | NA | few | TRBJ1-1
CASSLSRGWGQETQYF | TGTGCCAGCAGTTTATCGCGCGGATGGGGTCAAGAGACCCAGTACTTC | TRBV27 | NA | few | TRBJ2-5
CASSPGTEQETQYF | TGTGCCAGCAGCCCCGGGACAGAACAAGAGACCCAGTACTTC | TRBV12-3/TRBV12-4 | TRBD1 | NA | TRBJ2-5
CASSFVAGADTQYF | TGTGCCAGCAGTTTTGTGGCGGGGGCAGATACGCAGTATTTT | TRBV12-3/TRBV12-4 | TRBD2 | NA | TRBJ2-3
CASSIGLVSYEQYF | TGTGCCAGTAGTATAGGACTAGTATCCTACGAGCAGTACTTC | TRBV19 | NA | NA | TRBJ2-7
CSARDPGQSHQPQHF | TGCAGTGCTAGAGATCCCGGGCAGAGCCATCAGCCCCAGCATTTT | TRBV20-1 | NA | NA | TRBJ1-5
CASSVLANNEQYF | TGTGCCAGCAGCGTACTAGCGAACAATGAGCAGTACTTC | TRBV9 | NA | NA | TRBJ2-7
CASSLAGGLASYEQYF | TGCGCCAGCAGCTTAGCGGGAGGACTGGCTTCCTACGAGCAGTACTTC | TRBV5-1 | TRBD2 | few | TRBJ2-7
CSAYLPGALPEKLFF | TGCAGTGCTTATTTGCCTGGAGCCCTTCCGGAAAAACTGTTTTTT | TRBV20-1 | NA | NA | TRBJ1-4
CASSLAPRENTEAFF | TGTGCCAGCAGCTTGGCCCCCAGGGAAAACACTGAAGCTTTCTTT | TRBV5-5 | NA | NA | TRBJ1-1
CASSPPWTSGRSADTQYF | TGTGCCAGCAGCCCGCCCTGGACTAGCGGGAGGAGCGCAGATACGCAGTATTTT | TRBV3-1 | TRBD2 | NA | TRBJ2-3
CASSLGNTYEQYF | TGCGCCAGCAGCTTGGGTAACACCTACGAGCAGTACTTC | TRBV5-1 | NA | few | TRBJ2-7
CASSPPSDTQYF | TGTGCCAGCAGCCCTCCATCAGATACGCAGTATTTT | TRBV6-2/TRBV6-3 | NA | few | TRBJ2-3
CASSLVGGLTGADTQYF | TGTGCCAGCAGCTTAGTAGGGGGTTTGACGGGAGCAGATACGCAGTATTTT | TRBV7-2 | NA | few | TRBJ2-3
CASSPISTATGELFF | TGTGCCAGCAGCCCCATTTCGACGGCCACCGGGGAGCTGTTTTTT | TRBV6-2/TRBV6-3 | NA | NA | TRBJ2-2
CSARQGAWADGYTF | TGCAGTGCTAGACAGGGGGCTTGGGCGGATGGCTACACCTTC | TRBV20-1 | TRBD1 | few | TRBJ1-2
CSVDRGYNEQFF | TGCAGCGTTGACAGAGGATACAATGAGCAGTTCTTC | TRBV29-1 | NA | many | TRBJ2-1